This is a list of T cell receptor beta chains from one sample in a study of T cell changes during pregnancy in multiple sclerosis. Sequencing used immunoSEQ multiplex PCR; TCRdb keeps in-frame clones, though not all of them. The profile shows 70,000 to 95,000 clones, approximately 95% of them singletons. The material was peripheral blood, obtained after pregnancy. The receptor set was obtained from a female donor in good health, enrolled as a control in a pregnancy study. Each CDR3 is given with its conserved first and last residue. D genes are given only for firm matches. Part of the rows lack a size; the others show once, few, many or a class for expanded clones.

cdr3_aa: CASSLVGSGSTDTQYF
cdr3_nt: TGTGCCAGCAGCCTGGTCGGCAGCGGGAGCACAGATACGCAGTATTTT
clone_size: -
cdr3_length: 16
j_call: TRBJ2-3
v_call: TRBV7-6
d_call: -

cdr3_aa: CASSSRAGGATEAFF
cdr3_nt: TGTGCCAGCAGCTCGAGAGCCGGGGGGGCCACTGAAGCTTTCTTT
clone_size: -
cdr3_length: 15
j_call: TRBJ1-1
v_call: TRBV7-6
d_call: -

cdr3_aa: CASSQEKIGLASRGELFF
cdr3_nt: TGTGCCAGCAGCCAAGAGAAAATTGGACTAGCGTCCCGCGGGGAGCTGTTTTTT
clone_size: -
cdr3_length: 18
j_call: TRBJ2-2
v_call: TRBV4-2
d_call: TRBD2

cdr3_aa: CASSEQGTQPQHF
cdr3_nt: TGTGCCAGCAGTGAACAGGGTACTCAGCCCCAGCATTTT
clone_size: -
cdr3_length: 13
j_call: TRBJ1-5
v_call: TRBV28
d_call: -

cdr3_aa: CASTQATTGGYEQYF
cdr3_nt: TGTGCCAGCACTCAAGCAACGACAGGGGGCTACGAGCAGTACTTC
clone_size: -
cdr3_length: 15
j_call: TRBJ2-7
v_call: TRBV2
d_call: TRBD1

cdr3_aa: CATHPGGTTYEQYF
cdr3_nt: TGTGCCACCCACCCCGGGGGGACCACCTACGAGCAGTACTTC
clone_size: -
cdr3_length: 14
j_call: TRBJ2-7
v_call: TRBV6-6
d_call: TRBD2

cdr3_aa: CASSFGVGYEQYF
cdr3_nt: TGTGCCAGCAGTTTTGGTGTCGGGTACGAGCAGTACTTC
clone_size: -
cdr3_length: 13
j_call: TRBJ2-7
v_call: TRBV27
d_call: -

cdr3_aa: CASSVGGLSTEAFF
cdr3_nt: TGTGCCAGCAGTGTAGGGGGCCTTAGCACTGAAGCTTTCTTT
clone_size: -
cdr3_length: 14
j_call: TRBJ1-1
v_call: TRBV6-4
d_call: TRBD1

cdr3_aa: CASSGRGIYPQTQYF
cdr3_nt: TGCGCCAGCAGTGGGAGGGGCATTTACCCCCAGACCCAGTACTTC
clone_size: -
cdr3_length: 15
j_call: TRBJ2-5
v_call: TRBV10-1
d_call: -

cdr3_aa: CASSRLPGGGQPQHF
cdr3_nt: TGTGCCAGCAGCCGACTCCCAGGGGGCGGTCAGCCCCAGCATTTT
clone_size: once
cdr3_length: 15
j_call: TRBJ1-5
v_call: TRBV7-8
d_call: TRBD1

cdr3_aa: CASGSNTDTQYF
cdr3_nt: TGTGCCAGCGGTAGTAACACAGATACGCAGTATTTT
clone_size: -
cdr3_length: 12
j_call: TRBJ2-3
v_call: TRBV28
d_call: -

cdr3_aa: CASSHRQYYGYTF
cdr3_nt: TGTGCCAGCAGCCACAGGCAGTATTATGGCTACACCTTC
clone_size: -
cdr3_length: 13
j_call: TRBJ1-2
v_call: TRBV14
d_call: -

cdr3_aa: CASSSDRLGTEQYF
cdr3_nt: TGTGCCAGCAGCTCGGACAGGCTTGGTACCGAGCAGTACTTC
clone_size: -
cdr3_length: 14
j_call: TRBJ2-7
v_call: TRBV25-1
d_call: TRBD1

cdr3_aa: CASRFTSSHGEQYF
cdr3_nt: TGTGCCAGCAGATTTACTAGTTCCCATGGCGAGCAGTACTTC
clone_size: -
cdr3_length: 14
j_call: TRBJ2-7
v_call: TRBV28
d_call: -

cdr3_aa: CASSLTRGGQGVYGYTF
cdr3_nt: TGTGCCAGCAGCCTTACCCGGGGGGGACAGGGGGTTTATGGCTACACCTTC
clone_size: -
cdr3_length: 17
j_call: TRBJ1-2
v_call: TRBV28
d_call: TRBD1

cdr3_aa: CASSLSGGETQYF
cdr3_nt: TGTGCCAGCAGCTTATCCGGGGGAGAGACCCAGTACTTC
clone_size: -
cdr3_length: 13
j_call: TRBJ2-5
v_call: TRBV7-2
d_call: -

cdr3_aa: CASSRATSSGSRGNEQFF
cdr3_nt: TGCGCCAGCAGCCGCGCTACCTCAAGCGGGAGTAGGGGAAATGAGCAGTTCTTC
clone_size: -
cdr3_length: 18
j_call: TRBJ2-1
v_call: TRBV4-1
d_call: TRBD2

cdr3_aa: CASSISGQGAHETQYF
cdr3_nt: TGTGCCAGTAGTATCTCCGGACAGGGGGCTCACGAGACGCAGTATTTT
clone_size: -
cdr3_length: 16
j_call: TRBJ2-3
v_call: TRBV19
d_call: TRBD1

cdr3_aa: CASSPRVGELFF
cdr3_nt: TGTGCCAGCAGCCCGAGGGTCGGGGAGCTGTTTTTT
clone_size: -
cdr3_length: 12
j_call: TRBJ2-2
v_call: TRBV4-2
d_call: -

cdr3_aa: CASSIQRGNGEQFF
cdr3_nt: TGTGCCAGCAGTATCCAGCGGGGCAACGGTGAGCAGTTCTTC
clone_size: -
cdr3_length: 14
j_call: TRBJ2-1
v_call: TRBV2
d_call: TRBD2

cdr3_aa: CASKSETAYGYTF
cdr3_nt: TGTGCCAGCAAATCGGAGACAGCCTATGGCTACACCTTC
clone_size: -
cdr3_length: 13
j_call: TRBJ1-2
v_call: TRBV5-5
d_call: -

cdr3_aa: CASSFGPGTMSRGGILSSYEQYF
cdr3_nt: TGTGCCAGCAGTTTTGGGCCAGGGACCATGAGTCGTGGAGGGATTTTGAGCTCCTACGAGCAGTACTTC
clone_size: once
cdr3_length: 23
j_call: TRBJ2-7
v_call: TRBV28
d_call: -

cdr3_aa: CASSLWGQGSESTDTQYF
cdr3_nt: TGTGCCAGCAGTTTATGGGGACAGGGAAGTGAAAGCACAGATACGCAGTATTTT
clone_size: -
cdr3_length: 18
j_call: TRBJ2-3
v_call: TRBV28
d_call: TRBD1

cdr3_aa: CASSRGAGANVLTF
cdr3_nt: TGTGCCAGCAGCCGGGGGGCTGGGGCCAACGTCCTGACTTTC
clone_size: -
cdr3_length: 14
j_call: TRBJ2-6
v_call: TRBV6-5
d_call: TRBD2

cdr3_aa: CASSTGEQYF
cdr3_nt: TGTGCCAGCAGTACGGGGGAGCAGTACTTC
clone_size: few
cdr3_length: 10
j_call: TRBJ2-7
v_call: TRBV28
d_call: -

cdr3_aa: CASSRSGPGHNEQFF
cdr3_nt: TGTGCCAGCAGCCGTAGCGGGCCAGGTCACAATGAGCAGTTCTTC
clone_size: -
cdr3_length: 15
j_call: TRBJ2-1
v_call: TRBV7-2
d_call: TRBD2

cdr3_aa: CSVGRGSNEQFF
cdr3_nt: TGCAGCGTTGGACGGGGAAGCAATGAGCAGTTCTTC
clone_size: -
cdr3_length: 12
j_call: TRBJ2-1
v_call: TRBV29-1
d_call: -

cdr3_aa: CASSLAMGWEQYF
cdr3_nt: TGCGCCAGCAGCTTGGCCATGGGCTGGGAGCAGTACTTC
clone_size: -
cdr3_length: 13
j_call: TRBJ2-7
v_call: TRBV5-1
d_call: -

cdr3_aa: CASSRDFLPSSYNEQFF
cdr3_nt: TGCGCCAGCAGCCGGGACTTTTTACCGAGCTCCTACAATGAGCAGTTCTTC
clone_size: -
cdr3_length: 17
j_call: TRBJ2-1
v_call: TRBV5-1
d_call: -

cdr3_aa: CASSGLVDYEQYF
cdr3_nt: TGTGCCAGCAGTGGGCTAGTCGACTACGAGCAGTACTTC
clone_size: once
cdr3_length: 13
j_call: TRBJ2-7
v_call: TRBV2
d_call: -

cdr3_aa: CATRQRGYTF
cdr3_nt: TGTGCCACCCGCCAACGGGGCTACACCTTC
clone_size: once
cdr3_length: 10
j_call: TRBJ1-2
v_call: TRBV28
d_call: -

cdr3_aa: CASSESFRAPREQYF
cdr3_nt: TGCGCCAGCAGTGAGTCGTTCAGGGCCCCGCGCGAGCAGTACTTC
clone_size: -
cdr3_length: 15
j_call: TRBJ2-7
v_call: TRBV10-2
d_call: -

cdr3_aa: CASSLGGSGSYNEQFF
cdr3_nt: TGTGCCAGCAGCTTAGGGGGTAGCGGGTCCTACAATGAGCAGTTCTTC
clone_size: -
cdr3_length: 16
j_call: TRBJ2-1
v_call: TRBV11-2
d_call: TRBD2

cdr3_aa: CASNSGTGVEKLFF
cdr3_nt: TGTGCCAGCAATTCCGGGACAGGTGTTGAAAAACTGTTTTTT
clone_size: -
cdr3_length: 14
j_call: TRBJ1-4
v_call: TRBV6-1
d_call: TRBD1

cdr3_aa: CASSLGGAYNSPLHF
cdr3_nt: TGTGCCAGCAGCTTAGGTGGGGCATATAATTCACCCCTCCACTTT
clone_size: -
cdr3_length: 15
j_call: TRBJ1-6
v_call: TRBV7-9
d_call: -

cdr3_aa: CASSLEGGTEAFF
cdr3_nt: TGTGCCAGCAGCTTAGAAGGGGGAACTGAAGCTTTCTTT
clone_size: -
cdr3_length: 13
j_call: TRBJ1-1
v_call: TRBV7-9
d_call: -

cdr3_aa: CASSPGVAGGYNEQFF
cdr3_nt: TGCGCCAGCAGCCCGGGAGTAGCGGGAGGGTACAATGAGCAGTTCTTC
clone_size: -
cdr3_length: 16
j_call: TRBJ2-1
v_call: TRBV5-1
d_call: TRBD2

cdr3_aa: CSVNRGPGSEAFF
cdr3_nt: TGCAGCGTGAACAGGGGGCCAGGGTCTGAAGCTTTCTTT
clone_size: few
cdr3_length: 13
j_call: TRBJ1-1
v_call: TRBV29-1
d_call: TRBD1

cdr3_aa: CASSLPPPHEQYF
cdr3_nt: TGTGCCAGCAGCTTACCCCCTCCCCACGAGCAGTACTTC
clone_size: -
cdr3_length: 13
j_call: TRBJ2-7
v_call: TRBV7-9
d_call: -

cdr3_aa: CASRNVQGAGYTF
cdr3_nt: TGTGCCAGCAGGAATGTACAGGGGGCGGGCTACACCTTC
clone_size: -
cdr3_length: 13
j_call: TRBJ1-2
v_call: TRBV2
d_call: TRBD1

cdr3_aa: CASSFLASTNEQFF
cdr3_nt: TGTGCCAGCAGTTTTCTAGCGTCTACCAATGAGCAGTTCTTC
clone_size: -
cdr3_length: 14
j_call: TRBJ2-1
v_call: TRBV27
d_call: -

cdr3_aa: CASSLGTGSQPQHF
cdr3_nt: TGCGCCAGCAGCTTGGGGACAGGAAGTCAGCCCCAGCATTTT
clone_size: -
cdr3_length: 14
j_call: TRBJ1-5
v_call: TRBV5-1
d_call: TRBD1

cdr3_aa: CASSPRQGTSQPQHF
cdr3_nt: TGCGCCAGCAGCCCCCGACAGGGAACAAGCCAGCCCCAGCATTTT
clone_size: -
cdr3_length: 15
j_call: TRBJ1-5
v_call: TRBV4-1
d_call: TRBD1

cdr3_aa: CASSTVHWGHGYTF
cdr3_nt: TGTGCCAGCAGCACCGTCCATTGGGGGCATGGCTACACCTTC
clone_size: -
cdr3_length: 14
j_call: TRBJ1-2
v_call: TRBV5-6
d_call: -

cdr3_aa: CASSLTGGRPYEQYF
cdr3_nt: TGCGCCAGCAGCTTGACGGGAGGGAGACCGTACGAGCAGTACTTC
clone_size: -
cdr3_length: 15
j_call: TRBJ2-7
v_call: TRBV5-1
d_call: TRBD2

cdr3_aa: CAAGGGETQYF
cdr3_nt: TGTGCCGCGGGGGGCGGAGAGACCCAGTACTTC
clone_size: -
cdr3_length: 11
j_call: TRBJ2-5
v_call: TRBV6-5
d_call: TRBD2

cdr3_aa: CASSAQETQYF
cdr3_nt: TGTGCCAGCAGCGCGCAAGAGACCCAGTACTTC
clone_size: -
cdr3_length: 11
j_call: TRBJ2-5
v_call: TRBV9
d_call: -

cdr3_aa: CASRLRLAGPYEQYF
cdr3_nt: TGCGCCAGCAGACTCCGACTAGCGGGACCCTACGAGCAGTACTTC
clone_size: once
cdr3_length: 15
j_call: TRBJ2-7
v_call: TRBV4-1
d_call: TRBD2

cdr3_aa: CASSEGAGNTEAFF
cdr3_nt: TGTGCCAGCAGTGAAGGAGCTGGGAACACTGAAGCTTTCTTT
clone_size: -
cdr3_length: 14
j_call: TRBJ1-1
v_call: TRBV6-1
d_call: -

cdr3_aa: CASSLGGQSGDTIYF
cdr3_nt: TGCGCCAGCAGCTTGGGGGGACAAAGCGGTGACACCATATATTTT
clone_size: once
cdr3_length: 15
j_call: TRBJ1-3
v_call: TRBV5-1
d_call: -

cdr3_aa: CAISGPLAGVPSSYNEQFF
cdr3_nt: TGTGCCATCAGTGGTCCCCTAGCGGGAGTACCGAGCTCCTACAATGAGCAGTTCTTC
clone_size: -
cdr3_length: 19
j_call: TRBJ2-1
v_call: TRBV10-3
d_call: TRBD2